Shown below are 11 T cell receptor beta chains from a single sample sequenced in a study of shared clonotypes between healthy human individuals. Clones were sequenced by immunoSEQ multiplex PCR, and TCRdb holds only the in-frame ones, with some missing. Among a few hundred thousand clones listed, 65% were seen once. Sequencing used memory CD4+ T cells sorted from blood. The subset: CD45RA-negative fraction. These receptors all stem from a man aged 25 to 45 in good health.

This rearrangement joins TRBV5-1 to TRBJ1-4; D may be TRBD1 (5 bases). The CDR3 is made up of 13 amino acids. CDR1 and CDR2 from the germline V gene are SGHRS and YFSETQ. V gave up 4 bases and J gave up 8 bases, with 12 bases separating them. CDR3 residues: CASSHRDSEKLFF. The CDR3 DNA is TGCGCCAGCAGCCACCGGGACTCAGAAAAACTGTTTTTT.

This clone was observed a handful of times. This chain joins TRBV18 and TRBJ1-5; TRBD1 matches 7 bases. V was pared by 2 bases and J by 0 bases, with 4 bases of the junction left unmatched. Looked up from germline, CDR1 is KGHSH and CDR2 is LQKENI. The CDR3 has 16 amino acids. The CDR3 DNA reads TGTGCCAGCTCACCAGGGGCAGGGGGTAGCAATCAGCCCCAGCATTTT. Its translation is CASSPGAGGSNQPQHF.

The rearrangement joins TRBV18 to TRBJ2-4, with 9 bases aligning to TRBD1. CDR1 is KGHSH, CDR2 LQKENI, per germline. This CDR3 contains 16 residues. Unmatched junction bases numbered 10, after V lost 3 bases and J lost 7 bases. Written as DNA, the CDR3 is TGTGCCAGCTCACCGGGACAGGGAGGAGTGGGGAACATTCAGTACTTC. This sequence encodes CASSPGQGGVGNIQYF.

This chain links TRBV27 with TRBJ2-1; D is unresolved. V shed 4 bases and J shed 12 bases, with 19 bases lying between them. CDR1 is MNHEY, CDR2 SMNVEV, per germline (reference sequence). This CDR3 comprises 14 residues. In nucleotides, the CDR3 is TGTGCCAGCAGTTACACAATAGGGATCACTGCGCAGTTCTTC. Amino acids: CASSYTIGITAQFF.

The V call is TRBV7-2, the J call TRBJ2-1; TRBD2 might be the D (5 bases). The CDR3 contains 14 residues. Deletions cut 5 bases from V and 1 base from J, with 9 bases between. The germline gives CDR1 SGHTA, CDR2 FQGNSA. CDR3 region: CASSQRRSYNEQFF. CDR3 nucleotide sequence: TGTGCCAGCAGCCAGCGGAGGTCCTACAATGAGCAGTTCTTC.

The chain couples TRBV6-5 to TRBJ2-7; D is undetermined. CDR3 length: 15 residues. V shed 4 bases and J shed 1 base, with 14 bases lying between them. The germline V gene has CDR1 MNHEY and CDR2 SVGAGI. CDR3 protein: CASSSGRRWSYEQYF. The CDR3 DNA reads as TGTGCCAGCAGTTCAGGACGGCGGTGGTCCTACGAGCAGTACTTC.

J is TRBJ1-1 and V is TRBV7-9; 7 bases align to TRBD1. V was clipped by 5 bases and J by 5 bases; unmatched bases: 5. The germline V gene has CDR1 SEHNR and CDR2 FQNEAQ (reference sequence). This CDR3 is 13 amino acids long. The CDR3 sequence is CASSVDRETEAFF. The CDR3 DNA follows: TGTGCCAGCAGCGTAGACAGGGAGACTGAAGCTTTCTTT.

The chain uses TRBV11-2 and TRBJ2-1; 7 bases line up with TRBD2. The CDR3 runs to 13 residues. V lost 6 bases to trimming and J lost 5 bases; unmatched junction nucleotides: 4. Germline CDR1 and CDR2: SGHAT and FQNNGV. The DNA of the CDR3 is TGTGCCAGCAGTTCGCTAGCGGACAATGAGCAGTTCTTC. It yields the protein CASSSLADNEQFF.

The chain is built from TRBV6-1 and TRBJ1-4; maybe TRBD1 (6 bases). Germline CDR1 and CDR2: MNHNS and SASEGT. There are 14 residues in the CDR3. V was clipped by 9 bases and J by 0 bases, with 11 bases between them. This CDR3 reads CASRTAATNEKLFF. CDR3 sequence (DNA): TGTGCCAGTCGGACAGCTGCAACTAATGAAAAACTGTTTTTT.

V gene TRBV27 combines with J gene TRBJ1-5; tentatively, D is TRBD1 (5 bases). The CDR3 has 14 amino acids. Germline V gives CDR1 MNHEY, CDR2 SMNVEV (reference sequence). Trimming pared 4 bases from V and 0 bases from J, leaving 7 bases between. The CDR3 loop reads CASSSGDSNQPQHF. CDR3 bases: TGTGCCAGCAGTTCGGGGGATAGCAATCAGCCCCAGCATTTT.

The CDR3 is CASRLATPGVGLMSSGNTIYF. CDR3 nucleotides: TGTGCAAGTCGCTTAGCGACGCCGGGGGTTGGACTCATGAGCTCTGGAAACACCATATATTTT. V usage is TRBV12-2 and J usage is TRBJ1-3. TRBV12-2 is shown as a pseudogene. The CDR3 has 21 amino acids.